The present entry profiles one TCR beta chain with its context. The sample is drawn from a study of CD8 T cells in Susac syndrome. The germline gives CDR1 SGHVS, CDR2 FQNEAQ. Deletions cut 5 bases from V and 0 bases from J, with 8 bases between. CDR3 length: 13 residues. An input of about 0.5 to 1 ug of RNA was subjected to reverse transcription using random hexamers. MiXCR, applied by TCRdb to the immunoSEQ multiplex PCR reads, yields one record per CDR3 protein. The sample includes approximately 300,000 distinct CDR3 sequences, about 88% of them seen just once. Multiple sclerosis controls were treatment-naive patients with stable or active relapsing-remitting disease. The authors negatively isolated CD8+ and CD4+ T cells and FACS-enriched TEMRA cells.

This chain joins TRBV7-8 and TRBJ2-7, with D unresolved. The sample consisted of CD8+ T cells from PBMCs. This sequence was found in a human donor with multiple sclerosis. The DNA of the CDR3 is TGTGCCAGCAGCGATATAAGCTCCTACGAGCAGTACTTC. It encodes CASSDISSYEQYF.